This record concerns one T cell receptor beta chain sequence. Antigen unknown. This sample was included in a study of T cell responses to AZD1222 COVID-19 vaccine. CDR1 is SGHNT, CDR2 YYREEE, per germline (reference sequence). V was trimmed by 4 bases and J by 5 bases, leaving 15 bases between them. This CDR3 is 14 amino acids long. Study-wide results and limits: Only after the peak T cell response were repertoires sampled. At 160-218 and 743-854, vaccine-associated CD4 TCRs were dominant, and they spanned spike.

Sequencing was performed with immunoSEQ multiplex PCR; in TCRdb, only in-frame clones are kept and a portion is missing. The table records about 150,000 clones, 90% to 95% of them present only once. This TCR was recovered from an adult in good health. Here the sequenced sample was peripheral blood, taken on day 0 of AZD1222 vaccination. The rearrangement uses TRBV5-4 and TRBJ2-5; D is perhaps TRBD1 (8 bases). CDR3: CASSSTGGGETQYF. In nucleotides, the CDR3 is TGTGCCAGCAGCAGTACAGGGGGAGGGGAGACCCAGTACTTC.